This section outlines one TCR beta chain sequence together with its context. Its antigen is unidentified. The record originates from a study of cytomegalovirus exposure and HLA in healthy donors. Across the whole study: The 120 or so validation repertoires used a platform that matched the one used for the roughly 650 first-cohort repertoires, as a later analysis reported. Study results and caveats: The investigators catalogued 164 TCR beta chains as cytomegalovirus-associated. Reportedly, cytomegalovirus status was diagnosed with high sensitivity and specificity. Subsequent analysis showed first-cohort TCR clusters tending to co-occur in some 120 validation repertoires.

The junction had 9 bases not matched to a gene; V was cut back by 6 bases and J by 3 bases. Looked up from germline, CDR1 is ENHRY and CDR2 is SYGVKD. The CDR3 covers 17 residues. Only in-frame clones appear in the TCRdb table, and some are missing; sequencing was by immunoSEQ multiplex PCR. The data contain some 270,000 clones, 86% of them singletons. The sample taken for sequencing was PBMCs. The TCR originated in a woman under 30 in good health and CMV-seronegative. The chain combines TRBV10-3 with TRBJ2-6; TRBD1 aligns across 9 bases. The CDR3 DNA reads TGTGCCATCAGGCAACCCGGGACAGGGTTTGGGGCCAACGTCCTGACTTTC. This sequence encodes CAIRQPGTGFGANVLTF.